This is a list of T cell receptor beta chains from one sample in a study of T cell changes during pregnancy in multiple sclerosis. Assay: immunoSEQ multiplex PCR; the TCRdb copy retains only in-frame clones and omits some. This sample has about 68,000 clones, with more than 80% found just once. Sequencing used peripheral blood, obtained in the second trimester of pregnancy. The receptors were gathered from a female donor with multiple sclerosis, enrolled in a pregnancy study. The CDR3 runs from the conserved cysteine through the conserved F or W. D genes are given only for firm matches. Expanded clones get a size class; other rows say once, few or many, or leave the size out.

-,-,TRBV6-5,TRBJ1-2,CASSWNRDYGYTF
-,-,TRBV7-3,TRBJ2-1,CASSLRTDSYNEQFF
once,-,TRBV10-3,TRBJ1-1,CAIGTSHRAGTEAFF
-,-,TRBV5-6,TRBJ1-5,CASSLAAEQPQHF
-,TRBD1,TRBV4-3,TRBJ2-7,CASSRTGTGNYEQYF
-,-,TRBV9,TRBJ2-7,CASSWDSNSYEQYF
-,TRBD2,TRBV19,TRBJ2-1,CASKTSGSNEQFF
-,TRBD1,TRBV27,TRBJ1-1,CASSRTGEGTEAFF
few,TRBD1,TRBV15,TRBJ2-1,CATSRGGTGKWNEQFF
once,TRBD1,TRBV27,TRBJ1-4,CASSHNRGGVNEKLFF
-,-,TRBV7-3,TRBJ1-1,CASSQIPGFGTEAFF
-,-,TRBV6-6,TRBJ1-5,CASSRGASNQPQHF
-,TRBD1,TRBV6-4,TRBJ1-2,CASSSGRTGMMIGGYTF
once,TRBD1,TRBV15,TRBJ1-1,CATSGVTGRTEAFF
-,-,TRBV19,TRBJ1-2,CASSIWPGVYGYTF
-,-,TRBV19,TRBJ1-5,CASTSGQGNQPQHF
-,-,TRBV7-6,TRBJ1-4,CASSRTGATNEKLFF
-,TRBD2,TRBV7-2,TRBJ2-2,CASSLAGEGTGELFF
-,-,TRBV10-1,TRBJ2-3,CASSDVRDTDTQYF
-,-,TRBV9,TRBJ1-3,CASSVGTTPGNTIYF
-,-,TRBV7-4,TRBJ1-5,CASSLGGSSNQPQHF
once,TRBD1,TRBV18,TRBJ1-4,CASSRDSTRNEKLFF
-,-,TRBV19,TRBJ2-2,CASSANRDGTGELFF